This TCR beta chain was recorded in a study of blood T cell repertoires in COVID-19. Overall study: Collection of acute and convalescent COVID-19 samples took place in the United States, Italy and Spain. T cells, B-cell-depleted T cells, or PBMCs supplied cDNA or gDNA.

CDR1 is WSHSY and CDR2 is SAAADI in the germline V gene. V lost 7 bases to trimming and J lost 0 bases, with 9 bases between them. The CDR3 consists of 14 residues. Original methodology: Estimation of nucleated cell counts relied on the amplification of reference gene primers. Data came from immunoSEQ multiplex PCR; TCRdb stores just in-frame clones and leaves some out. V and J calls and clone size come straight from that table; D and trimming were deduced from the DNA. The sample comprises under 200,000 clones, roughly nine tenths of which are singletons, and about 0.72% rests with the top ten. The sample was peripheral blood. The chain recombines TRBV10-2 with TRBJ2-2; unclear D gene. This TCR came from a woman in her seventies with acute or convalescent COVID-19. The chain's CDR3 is CASIPGTNTGELFF. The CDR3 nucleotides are TGCGCCAGCATTCCAGGAACGAACACCGGGGAGCTGTTTTTT.